The present TCR beta chain was sequenced within a study of Tregs in tolerant kidney transplant recipients. As for the study in general: The nonmyeloablative bone marrow transplants came from related graft donors, with transient mixed chimerism. Overall study results and limits: This study did not directly address biological reproducibility.

Germline CDR1 reads LNHDA; CDR2 reads SQIVND (reference sequence). The CDR3 extends over 17 amino acids. V gave up 7 bases and J gave up 6 bases; unmatched junction bases: 17. Notes on this clone: Antigen specificity is unknown.

Measured with immunoSEQ multiplex PCR; TCRdb has only the in-frame clones, and not every one. The sample includes roughly 66,000 clones, roughly 92% of them seen just once. The chain carries TRBV19 and TRBJ2-7, with 11 bases identical to TRBD2. This clonotype originated in a human donor who received a combined kidney and bone marrow transplant. Here the sequenced sample was CD8+ T cells from blood, taken before the transplant. CDR3: CASTLTSGVATLSEQYF. CDR3 sequence (DNA): TGTGCCAGTACCCTGACTAGCGGGGTTGCCACGTTGTCCGAGCAGTACTTC.